Presented here are 30 T cell receptor beta chains from one specimen sequenced in a study of shared clonotypes between healthy human individuals. TCRdb's table, derived via immunoSEQ multiplex PCR, lists solely in-frame clones and lacks some. Of approximately 1,500,000 clones in the sample, approximately 98% were seen once. The specimen sequenced was naive CD4+ T cells sorted from blood. Subset meaning: CD45RA+ positively selected. All receptors derive from a young man in good health.

The chain couples TRBV7-2 to TRBJ2-3; no firm D call. The CDR3 is 14 amino acids. Trimming removed 2 bases from V and 0 bases from J, with 6 bases in between. The germline gives CDR1 SGHTA, CDR2 FQGNSA. CDR3 DNA sequence: TGTGCCAGCAGCTTAACGAGTAGCACAGATACGCAGTATTTT. Translated, it gives CASSLTSSTDTQYF.

J is TRBJ2-5 and V is TRBV21-1; the table's TRBD1 call for D was not verified on the DNA. TRBV21-1 is an annotated pseudogene. The CDR3 sequence is 17 residues long. In DNA, the CDR3 is TGTGCCAGCAGGACAGGGGGCTCGGCCCTGAACCAAGAGACCCAGTACTTC. This sequence encodes CASRTGGSALNQETQYF.

The chain joins TRBV5-6 to TRBJ2-5; weak D call: TRBD1 (6 bases). The CDR3 runs 14 residues. From germline, CDR1 is SGHDT and CDR2 YYEEEE. V dropped 4 bases and J dropped 2 bases, with 12 bases sitting between them. The CDR3 region is CASSLIDRQETQYF. DNA of the CDR3: TGTGCCAGCAGCCTGATTGACAGGCAAGAGACCCAGTACTTC.

The chain joins TRBV5-5 to TRBJ1-5; TRBD1 agrees at 8 bases. Germline V gene data show CDR1 as SGHKS and CDR2 as YYEKEE (reference sequence). V was clipped by 5 bases and J by 4 bases; unmatched bases: 8. CDR3 length: 15 amino acids. The DNA for the CDR3 is TGTGCCAGCAGTTCCGACAGGGGAAGAAATCAGCCCCAGCATTTT. It codes for CASSSDRGRNQPQHF.

The chain uses TRBV15 and TRBJ2-5; the D gene is possibly TRBD2 (5 bases). This CDR3 is 12 amino acids long. CDR1 LNHNV and CDR2 YYDKDF come from the germline V gene (reference sequence). The V gene lost 9 bases and the J gene lost 2 bases, with 10 bases spanning the gap. Written as DNA, the CDR3 is TGTGCCACTGCTAGAGGGCAAGAGACCCAGTACTTC. Amino acid sequence: CATARGQETQYF.

The CDR3 loop is CASGRGNTEAFF. CDR3 bases: TGTGCCAGCGGGCGGGGGAACACTGAAGCTTTCTTT. The chain links TRBV6-5 to TRBJ1-1; D call uncertain. In germline, CDR1 is MNHEY, CDR2 SVGAGI. The CDR3 is 12 residues long. The V end was cut by 8 bases, the J end by 1 base, with 8 bases between.

The chain joins TRBV5-4 to TRBJ2-7; weak D call: TRBD2 (6 bases). CDR1 SGHNT and CDR2 YYREEE come from the germline V gene (reference sequence). Trimming stripped 2 bases from V and 5 bases from J, with 11 bases between. The CDR3 spans 13 residues. The CDR3 loop is CASSFFAGNEQYF. CDR3 nucleotide sequence: TGTGCCAGCAGCTTTTTCGCGGGGAACGAGCAGTACTTC.

In its sample, this clone was seen once. The V and J genes are TRBV5-1 and TRBJ2-7, with D possibly TRBD1 on 5 matching bases. Trimming took 2 bases from V and 2 from J, leaving 8 bases between them. The CDR3 contains 13 residues. Germline CDR1 SGHRS, CDR2 YFSETQ. The CDR3 spells CASSLKDTYEQYF. The CDR3 DNA reads TGCGCCAGCAGCTTAAAGGACACCTACGAGCAGTACTTC.

CDR3 sequence reads: CASTDRRTYEQYF. The CDR3 nucleotides read TGTGCCAGTACCGACAGGCGAACCTACGAGCAGTACTTC. This chain uses TRBV19 with TRBJ2-7; perhaps TRBD1 as D (6 bases). The CDR3 runs 13 residues. V dropped 7 bases and J dropped 2 bases, with 12 bases sitting between them. CDR1 and CDR2 (germline): LNHDA, SQIVND (reference sequence).

This chain uses TRBV7-2 with TRBJ2-3; weak D call: TRBD2 (5 bases). V lost 5 bases, J lost 6 bases, and 9 bases lay in between. The CDR3 spans 12 residues. Germline CDR1 reads SGHTA; CDR2 reads FQGNSA. CDR3 protein: CASSPQRDTQYF. The DNA of the CDR3 is TGTGCCAGCAGCCCCCAGCGGGATACGCAGTATTTT.

The CDR3 here is CASIRSGRVNQPQHF. CDR3 coding DNA: TGTGCCAGCATTCGAAGTGGGAGAGTCAATCAGCCCCAGCATTTT. V gene TRBV28 combines with J gene TRBJ1-5; D is unclear. V was pared by 7 bases and J by 3 bases, with 16 bases between. Germline V gene sequence: CDR1 MDHEN, CDR2 SYDVKM. CDR3 length equals 15 residues. Complete variable domain (other parts from reference TRBV28 and TRBJ1-5): DVKVTQSSRYLVKRTGEKVFLECVQDMDHENMFWYRQDPGLGLRLIYFSYDVKMKEKGDIPEGYSVSREKKERFSLILESASTNQTSMYLCASIRSGRVNQPQHFGDGTRLSIL.

The chain couples TRBV7-9 to TRBJ2-7; no clear D. The CDR3 spans 17 residues. CDR1 and CDR2 from the germline V gene are SEHNR and FQNEAQ (reference sequence). V shed 1 base and J shed 5 bases, with 21 bases lying between them. The CDR3 loop reads CASSLGPSRFLVDEQYF. CDR3 sequence (DNA): TGTGCCAGCAGCTTAGGGCCGTCCAGGTTTCTTGTCGACGAGCAGTACTTC.

On this clone itself: Different DNA sequences within this sample yield the same CDR3. This rearrangement joins TRBV30 to TRBJ1-1; D unresolved. V gave up 0 bases and J gave up 2 bases, with 7 bases separating them. Germline V gene lookup returns CDR1 GTSNPN and CDR2 SVGIG (reference sequence). The CDR3 loop spans 13 amino acids. The CDR3 bases are TGTGCCTGGAGTGTAATGGTTAACACTGAAGCTTTCTTT. Residues: CAWSVMVNTEAFF.

V usage is TRBV5-1 and J usage is TRBJ2-7; 7 bases map to TRBD1. Unmatched junction bases numbered 3, after V lost 3 bases and J lost 0 bases. Germline CDR1 and CDR2: SGHRS and YFSETQ. CDR3 length: 14 amino acids. The CDR3 loop reads CASSSGQFSYEQYF. The CDR3 nucleotides are TGCGCCAGCAGCTCGGGACAGTTCTCCTACGAGCAGTACTTC. Variable domain in full (rest from reference TRBV5-1 and TRBJ2-7): KAGVTQTPRYLIKTRGQQVTLSCSPISGHRSVSWYQQTPGQGLQFLFEYFSETQRNKGNFPGRFSGRQFSNSRSEMNVSTLELGDSALYLCASSSGQFSYEQYFGPGTRLTVT.

V usage is TRBV7-7 and J usage is TRBJ2-1; 9 bases agree with TRBD2. The CDR3 sequence is 16 residues long. Germline-derived CDR1 and CDR2 are SSHAT and FNYEAQ (reference sequence). The ends lost 5 bases at V and 2 bases at J; junction bases unmatched: 7. The CDR3 coding sequence is TGTGCCAGCAGCAGGGAATTAGCGGGAGCCTACAATGAGCAGTTCTTC. Its protein product is CASSRELAGAYNEQFF.

The chain is built from TRBV7-2 and TRBJ1-5; 8 bases are shared with TRBD1. The CDR3 consists of 17 residues. Germline CDR1 SGHTA, CDR2 FQGNSA. V dropped 1 base and J dropped 4; count of bases not matched to a gene: 9. CDR3 loop: CASSLEVWQGANQPQHF. CDR3 DNA sequence: TGTGCCAGCAGCTTAGAGGTCTGGCAGGGGGCAAATCAGCCCCAGCATTTT.

This chain joins TRBV9 and TRBJ2-3; TRBD2 aligns across 9 bases. J was trimmed by 1 base and V by 6 bases; bases with no gene match: 3. The CDR3 is 14 amino acids. Looked up from germline, CDR1 is SGDLS and CDR2 is YYNGEE. The CDR3 is CASKREEGTDTQYF. Written as DNA, the CDR3 is TGTGCCAGCAAGCGGGAGGAGGGCACAGATACGCAGTATTTT. Combining the CDR3 with reference TRBV9 and TRBJ2-3 gives the whole variable domain DSGVTQTPKHLITATGQRVTLRCSPRSGDLSVYWYQQSLDQGLQFLIQYYNGEERAKGNILERFSAQQFPDLHSELNLSSLELGDSALYFCASKREEGTDTQYFGPGTRLTVL.

The rearrangement uses TRBV9 and TRBJ2-1; 14 bases are a match to TRBD2. V gave up 3 bases and J gave up 9 bases; unmatched junction bases: 5. This CDR3 is built from 15 residues. Germline V gene sequence: CDR1 SGDLS, CDR2 YYNGEE. Written as DNA, the CDR3 is TGTGCCAGCAGCGCCAGACTAGCGGGAGGGGGTGAGCAGTTCTTC. Translated: CASSARLAGGGEQFF.

V is TRBV10-1 and J is TRBJ1-1; 8 nucleotides agree with TRBD1. This CDR3 is built from 13 residues. V trimming: 6 bases; J trimming: 4 bases; junction bases outside the gene matches: 4. Germline assignment: CDR1 WNHNN and CDR2 SYGVQD (reference sequence). The CDR3 DNA is TGCGCCAGCAGGGACACAGGGGGCACTGAAGCTTTCTTT. Its translation: CASRDTGGTEAFF.

This sequence joins TRBV18 and TRBJ2-1; D unresolved. Germline CDR1 is KGHSH and CDR2 is LQKENI. This CDR3 spans 15 amino acids. The V end was cut by 10 bases, the J end by 8 bases, with 24 bases between. The CDR3 DNA is TGTGCCACCGCTCCCGGCGGCGGCAAATCCCATGAGCAGTTCTTC. Translation: CATAPGGGKSHEQFF.

The chain links TRBV9 to TRBJ2-1, with a possible D match to TRBD2 (5 bases). Germline V gives CDR1 SGDLS, CDR2 YYNGEE. The CDR3 is 12 residues long. V lost 8 bases, J lost 3 bases, and 9 bases lay in between. DNA of the CDR3: TGTGCCAGTGGAGGTAACTACAATGAGCAGTTCTTC. Its protein product is CASGGNYNEQFF.

This sequence joins TRBV15 and TRBJ2-2; TRBD2 agrees at 10 bases. V shed 0 bases, J shed 5 bases, and the junction held 0 bases outside the gene matches. CDR1 LNHNV and CDR2 YYDKDF come from the germline V gene (reference sequence). This CDR3 contains 15 residues. Here the CDR3 reads CATSRELAGTGELFF. CDR3 DNA sequence: TGTGCCACCAGCAGAGAACTAGCGGGAACCGGGGAGCTGTTTTTT.

The genes are TRBV5-4 and TRBJ2-1; 11 bases are a match to TRBD2. The CDR3 extends over 15 amino acids. CDR1 and CDR2 from the germline V gene are SGHNT and YYREEE (reference sequence). The V and J ends lost 4 bases and 8 bases, in that order; junction bases with no gene match: 8. CDR3: CASSGGLAESYEQFF. The DNA for the CDR3 is TGTGCCAGCAGCGGGGGACTAGCGGAGAGTTATGAGCAGTTCTTC. Full variable domain (remainder filled in from reference TRBV5-4 and TRBJ2-1): ETGVTQSPTHLIKTRGQQVTLRCSSQSGHNTVSWYQQALGQGPQFIFQYYREEENGRGNFPPRFSGLQFPNYSSELNVNALELDDSALYLCASSGGLAESYEQFFGPGTRLTVL.

This chain links TRBV4-3 with TRBJ1-4; weak D call: TRBD1 (5 bases). This CDR3 has 15 residues. Trimming removed 1 base from V and 2 bases from J, with 8 bases in between. In germline, CDR1 is LGHNA, CDR2 YSLEER. The CDR3 spells CASSQGTLTNEKLFF. The CDR3 DNA is TGCGCCAGCAGCCAAGGGACACTCACTAATGAAAAACTGTTTTTT.

The sample holds one count of this clone. This sequence joins TRBV7-2 and TRBJ2-2, with a tentative D call TRBD1 (6 bases). The CDR3 is 16 residues long. Trimming left V 5 bases short and J 7 bases short, with 20 bases between. Germline lookup yields CDR1 SGHTA and CDR2 FQGNSA. The CDR3 DNA sequence: TGTGCCAGCAGCAACAGAGCCGTCAGGGGCAGCGGGGAGCTGTTTTTT. This encodes CASSNRAVRGSGELFF.

The chain joins TRBV11-2 to TRBJ2-4; D might be TRBD1 (5 bases). The V end lost 8 bases, the J end lost 5 bases, and 16 bases lay between the germline ends. CDR3 length: 14 residues. CDR1 SGHAT and CDR2 FQNNGV come from the germline V gene. CDR3 amino acids: CASRWGRAQNIQYF. In DNA, the CDR3 is TGTGCCAGCCGCTGGGGCAGGGCCCAAAACATTCAGTACTTC.

CDR3 protein: CASSSRTVQETQYF. DNA of the CDR3: TGTGCCAGCAGCTCCCGGACAGTCCAAGAGACCCAGTACTTC. This rearrangement joins TRBV5-4 to TRBJ2-5, with D possibly matching TRBD1 (6 bases). CDR1 is SGHNT and CDR2 is YYREEE in the germline V gene (reference sequence). The CDR3 is made up of 14 amino acids. V gave up 3 bases and J gave up 1 base, with 10 bases separating them.

The chain employs TRBV7-9 and TRBJ2-7; 8 bases are a match to TRBD1. CDR3 size: 14 residues. Germline CDR1 SEHNR, CDR2 FQNEAQ (reference sequence). V was clipped by 5 bases and J by 6 bases; unmatched bases: 9. The CDR3 loop is CASSSWTGFSEQYF. Here the CDR3 DNA reads TGTGCCAGCAGCAGCTGGACAGGGTTCTCCGAGCAGTACTTC.

This clone was recorded once. The rearrangement joins TRBV6-6 to TRBJ2-3, with 12 bases matching TRBD2. The V and J ends lost 5 bases and 2 bases, in that order; junction bases with no gene match: 5. The CDR3 is 16 amino acids. Germline V gene sequence: CDR1 MNHNY, CDR2 SVGAGI (reference sequence). The CDR3 loop reads CASSQTSGSVTDTQYF. The CDR3 bases are TGTGCCAGCAGTCAGACTAGCGGGAGTGTCACAGATACGCAGTATTTT.

V usage is TRBV18 and J usage is TRBJ1-1; D may be TRBD1 (5 bases). The CDR3 loop spans 16 amino acids. The V end lost 0 bases, the J end lost 0 bases, and 11 bases lay between the germline ends. Per the germline V gene, CDR1 is KGHSH and CDR2 is LQKENI. DNA of the CDR3: TGTGCCAGCTCACCACCCGGACAACTCATGAACACTGAAGCTTTCTTT. Its translation is CASSPPGQLMNTEAFF.